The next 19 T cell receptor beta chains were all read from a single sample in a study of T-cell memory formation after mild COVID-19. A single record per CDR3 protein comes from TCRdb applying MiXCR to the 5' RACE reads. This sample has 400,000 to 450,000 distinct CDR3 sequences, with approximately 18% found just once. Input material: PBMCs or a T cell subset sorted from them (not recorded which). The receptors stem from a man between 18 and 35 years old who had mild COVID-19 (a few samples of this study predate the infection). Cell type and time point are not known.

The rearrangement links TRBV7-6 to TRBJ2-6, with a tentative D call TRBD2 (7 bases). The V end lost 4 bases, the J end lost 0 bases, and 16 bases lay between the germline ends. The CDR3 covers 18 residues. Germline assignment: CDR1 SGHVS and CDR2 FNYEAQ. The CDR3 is CASSSRGGGNSGANVLTF. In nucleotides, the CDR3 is TGTGCCAGCAGCTCAAGGGGAGGGGGAAACTCTGGGGCCAACGTCCTGACTTTC.

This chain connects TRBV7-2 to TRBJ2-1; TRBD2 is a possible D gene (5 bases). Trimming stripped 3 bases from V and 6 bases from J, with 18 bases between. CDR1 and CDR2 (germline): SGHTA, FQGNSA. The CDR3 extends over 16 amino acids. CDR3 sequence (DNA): TGTGCCAGCAGCTTCCCCCGCGGGCCTAAGGCCAATGAGCAGTTCTTC. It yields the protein CASSFPRGPKANEQFF.

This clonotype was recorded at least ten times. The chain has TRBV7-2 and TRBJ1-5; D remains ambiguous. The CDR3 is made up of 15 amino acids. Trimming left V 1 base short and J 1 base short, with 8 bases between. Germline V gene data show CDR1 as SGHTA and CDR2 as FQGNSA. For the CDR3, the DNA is TGTGCCAGCAGCTTAGAGGGCTCAAGCAATCAGCCCCAGCATTTT. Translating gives CASSLEGSSNQPQHF. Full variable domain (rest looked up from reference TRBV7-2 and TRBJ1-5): GAGVSQSPSNKVTEKGKDVELRCDPISGHTALYWYRQSLGQGLEFLIYFQGNSAPDKSGLPSDRFSAERTGGSVSTLTIQRTQQEDSAVYLCASSLEGSSNQPQHFGDGTRLSIL.

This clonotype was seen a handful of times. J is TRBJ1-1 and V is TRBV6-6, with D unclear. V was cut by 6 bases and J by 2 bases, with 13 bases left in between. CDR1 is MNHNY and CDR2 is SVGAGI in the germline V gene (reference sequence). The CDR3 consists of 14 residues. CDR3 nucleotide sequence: TGTGCCAGCAGCCCCAAGGGCACAAACACTGAAGCTTTCTTT. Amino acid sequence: CASSPKGTNTEAFF.

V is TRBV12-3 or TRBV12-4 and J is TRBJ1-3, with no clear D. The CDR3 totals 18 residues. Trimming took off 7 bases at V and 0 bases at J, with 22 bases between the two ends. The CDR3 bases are TGTGCCAGCAAGCCTGGGGTAGGACTGCTCCGCTCTGGAAACACCATATATTTT. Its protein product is CASKPGVGLLRSGNTIYF.

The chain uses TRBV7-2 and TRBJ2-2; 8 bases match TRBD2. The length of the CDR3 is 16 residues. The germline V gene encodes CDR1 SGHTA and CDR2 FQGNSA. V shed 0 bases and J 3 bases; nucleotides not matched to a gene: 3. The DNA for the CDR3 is TGTGCCAGCAGCTTAGCCGCGGGGGGTTACACCGGGGAGCTGTTTTTT. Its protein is CASSLAAGGYTGELFF.

The CDR3 DNA is TGTGCCAGCAGTGAAGCGAGTACGTCGCAGGGAGCTTTCTTT. It yields the protein CASSEASTSQGAFF. The chain carries TRBV2 and TRBJ1-1, with a tentative D call TRBD1 (5 bases). The CDR3 consists of 14 residues. With 0 bases removed from V and 10 bases from J, the gap between germline ends came to 15 bases. Germline V CDR1 and CDR2: SNHLY, FYNNEI.

The CDR3 is CASSQQGQGASPLHF. The CDR3 DNA reads as TGCGCCAGCAGCCAACAGGGACAGGGAGCTTCACCCCTCCACTTT. The J gene is TRBJ1-6, the V gene TRBV4-3; 9 nucleotides agree with TRBD1. The CDR3 consists of 15 residues. The germline V gene encodes CDR1 LGHNA and CDR2 YSLEER. V was pared by 2 bases and J by 9 bases, with 5 bases of the junction left unmatched.

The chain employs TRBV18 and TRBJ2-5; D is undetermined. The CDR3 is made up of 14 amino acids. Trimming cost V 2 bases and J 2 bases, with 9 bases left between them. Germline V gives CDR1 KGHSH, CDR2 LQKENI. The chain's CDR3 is CASSPTQSQETQYF. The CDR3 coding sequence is TGTGCCAGCTCACCAACACAGAGTCAAGAGACCCAGTACTTC.

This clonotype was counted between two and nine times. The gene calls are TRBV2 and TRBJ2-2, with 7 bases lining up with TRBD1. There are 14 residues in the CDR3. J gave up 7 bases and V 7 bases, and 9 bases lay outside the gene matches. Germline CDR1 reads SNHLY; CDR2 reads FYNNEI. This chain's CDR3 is CASNWEQGLGELFF. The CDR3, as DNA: TGTGCCAGCAATTGGGAACAGGGGCTCGGGGAGCTGTTTTTT.

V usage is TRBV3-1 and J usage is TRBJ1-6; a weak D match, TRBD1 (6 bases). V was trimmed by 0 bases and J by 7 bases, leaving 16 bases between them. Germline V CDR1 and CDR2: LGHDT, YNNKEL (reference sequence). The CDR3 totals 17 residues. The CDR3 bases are TGTGCCAGCAGCCAAGAGTCATTACAGGGCAGGAATTCACCCCTCCACTTT. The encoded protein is CASSQESLQGRNSPLHF.

The CDR3 loop reads CASSSQGGGYEQYF. Here the CDR3 DNA reads TGTGCCAGCAGCTCCCAGGGGGGCGGCTACGAGCAGTACTTC. The chain carries TRBV7-2 and TRBJ2-7; perhaps TRBD1 as D (7 bases). Germline V gene sequence: CDR1 SGHTA, CDR2 FQGNSA. CDR3 size: 14 residues. The V end was cut by 4 bases, the J end by 3 bases, with 13 bases between.

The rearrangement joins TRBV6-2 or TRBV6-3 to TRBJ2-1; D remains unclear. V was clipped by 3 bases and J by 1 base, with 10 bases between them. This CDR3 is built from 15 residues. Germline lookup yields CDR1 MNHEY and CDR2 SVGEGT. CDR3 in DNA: TGTGCCAGCAGTTATTATCAGGTTTCCTACAATGAGCAGTTCTTC. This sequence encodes CASSYYQVSYNEQFF.

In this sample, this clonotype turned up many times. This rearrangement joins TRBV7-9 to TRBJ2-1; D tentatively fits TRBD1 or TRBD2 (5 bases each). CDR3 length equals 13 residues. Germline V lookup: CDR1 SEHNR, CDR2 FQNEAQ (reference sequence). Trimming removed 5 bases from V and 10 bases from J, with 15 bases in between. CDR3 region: CASSPPEGPEQFF. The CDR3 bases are TGTGCCAGCAGCCCCCCCGAGGGACCGGAGCAGTTCTTC. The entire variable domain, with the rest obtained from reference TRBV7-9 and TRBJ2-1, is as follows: DTGVSQNPRHKITKRGQNVTFRCDPISEHNRLYWYRQTLGQGPEFLTYFQNEAQLEKSRLLSDRFSAERPKGSFSTLEIQRTEQGDSAMYLCASSPPEGPEQFFGPGTRLTVL.

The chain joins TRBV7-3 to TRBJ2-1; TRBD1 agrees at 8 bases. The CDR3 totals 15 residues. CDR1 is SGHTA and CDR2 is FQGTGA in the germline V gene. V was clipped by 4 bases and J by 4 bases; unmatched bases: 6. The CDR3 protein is CASSYGQGIYNEQFF. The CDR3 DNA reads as TGTGCCAGCAGCTATGGACAGGGCATATACAATGAGCAGTTCTTC.

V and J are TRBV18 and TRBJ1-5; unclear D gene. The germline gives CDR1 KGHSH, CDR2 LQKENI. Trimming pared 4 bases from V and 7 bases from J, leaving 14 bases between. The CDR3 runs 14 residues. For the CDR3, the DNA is TGTGCCAGCTCACAGGCGGGCGATAACCAGCCCCAGCATTTT. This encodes CASSQAGDNQPQHF.

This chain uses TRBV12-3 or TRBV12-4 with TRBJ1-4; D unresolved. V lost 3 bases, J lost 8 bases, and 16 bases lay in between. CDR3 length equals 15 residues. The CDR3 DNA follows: TGTGCCAGCAGTTTCGGGGTGTGGCTACGGGAAAAACTGTTTTTT. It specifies CASSFGVWLREKLFF.

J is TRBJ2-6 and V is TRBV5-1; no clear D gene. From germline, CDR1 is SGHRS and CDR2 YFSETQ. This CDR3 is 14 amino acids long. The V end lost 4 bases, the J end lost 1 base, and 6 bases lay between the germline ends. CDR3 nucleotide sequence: TGCGCCAGCAGCGCCGGGTCTGGGGCCAACGTCCTGACTTTC. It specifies CASSAGSGANVLTF.

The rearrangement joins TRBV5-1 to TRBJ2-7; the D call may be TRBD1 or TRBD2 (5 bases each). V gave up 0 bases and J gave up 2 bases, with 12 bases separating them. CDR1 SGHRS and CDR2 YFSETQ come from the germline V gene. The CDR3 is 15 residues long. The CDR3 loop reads CASSLASGLAYEQYF. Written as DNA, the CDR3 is TGCGCCAGCAGCTTGGCTTCGGGGCTCGCCTACGAGCAGTACTTC. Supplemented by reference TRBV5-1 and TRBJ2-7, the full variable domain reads KAGVTQTPRYLIKTRGQQVTLSCSPISGHRSVSWYQQTPGQGLQFLFEYFSETQRNKGNFPGRFSGRQFSNSRSEMNVSTLELGDSALYLCASSLASGLAYEQYFGPGTRLTVT.